A single sample gave rise to the 16 T cell receptor beta chains below, sequenced in a study of Ad26.COV2.S vaccination and SARS-CoV-2 variants. The treatment: roughly 18 received Ad26.COV2.S at low or high dose, single or two shots; a few received placebo; per-sample allocation not given. Vaccine and placebo recipients were sampled on day 63 after the first injection. Produced via immunoSEQ multiplex PCR; TCRdb's table is partial and in-frame only. The sample yields some 520,000 clones, roughly 87% seen once. The sample here was peripheral blood, taken in a trial of Ad26.COV2.S vaccine versus placebo. Source of these receptors: a person aged 18-65 years who received the Ad26.COV2.S COVID-19 vaccine or a placebo.

J is TRBJ2-1 and V is TRBV29-1; 8 bases line up with TRBD2. CDR3 length equals 12 residues. The V gene's germline CDR1 is SQVTM and CDR2 ANQGSEA. Unmatched junction bases numbered 2, after V lost 4 bases and J lost 6 bases. CDR3 loop: CSVVAGLNEQFF. The CDR3 nucleotides read TGCAGCGTTGTAGCGGGGCTCAATGAGCAGTTCTTC.

The chain joins TRBV28 to TRBJ1-1; D is unclear. Germline-derived CDR1 and CDR2 are MDHEN and SYDVKM. This CDR3 region has 12 residues. V dropped 2 bases and J dropped 10 bases, with 11 bases sitting between them. CDR3 nucleotides: TGTGCCAGCAGTTTACCCCGATATGGAGCTTTCTTT. Translating gives CASSLPRYGAFF.

The gene calls are TRBV28 and TRBJ1-2; D ambiguous. The CDR3 runs 11 residues. V gave up 6 bases and J gave up 6 bases, with 8 bases separating them. Germline lookup yields CDR1 MDHEN and CDR2 SYDVKM. The CDR3 coding sequence is TGTGCCAGCAGCCGCCGCGATGGCTACACCTTC. It yields the protein CASSRRDGYTF.

This clone was recorded a few times. This chain uses TRBV18 with TRBJ2-2; 11 nucleotides line up with TRBD2. Germline lookup yields CDR1 KGHSH and CDR2 LQKENI. After removal of 3 bases from V and 4 bases from J, the junction contained 4 bases not matched to a gene. The CDR3 runs 16 residues. This CDR3 reads CASSPRGLAATGELFF. As DNA, the CDR3 is TGTGCCAGCTCACCTCGGGGACTAGCGGCCACCGGGGAGCTGTTTTTT.

This clone appeared a few times. The chain carries TRBV7-9 and TRBJ1-5, with no clear D. The CDR3 consists of 13 residues. Trimming took 0 bases from V and 7 from J, leaving 7 bases between them. In germline, CDR1 is SEHNR, CDR2 FQNEAQ (reference sequence). The CDR3 coding sequence is TGTGCCAGCAGCTTAGCGCGTGACCAGCCCCAGCATTTT. Translation gives CASSLARDQPQHF. Full variable domain (rest looked up from reference TRBV7-9 and TRBJ1-5): DTGVSQNPRHKITKRGQNVTFRCDPISEHNRLYWYRQTLGQGPEFLTYFQNEAQLEKSRLLSDRFSAERPKGSFSTLEIQRTEQGDSAMYLCASSLARDQPQHFGDGTRLSIL.

This rearrangement joins TRBV28 to TRBJ1-5; unclear D gene. The CDR3 loop spans 12 amino acids. Between the trimmed V and J ends, which lost 7 bases and 1 base, there was a span of 5 bases. The germline CDR1 and CDR2 sequences are MDHEN and SYDVKM. The CDR3 nucleotides are TGTGCCAGCAAAGTGAGCAATCAGCCCCAGCATTTT. As protein: CASKVSNQPQHF.

The chain carries TRBV20-1 and TRBJ2-7; 14 nucleotides align to TRBD2. The CDR3 is 15 residues long. The germline gives CDR1 DFQATT, CDR2 SNEGSKA (reference sequence). Germline trimming cut 3 bases from V and 7 bases from J; bases unmatched to any gene: 8. For the CDR3, the DNA is TGCAGTGCTAGTAGACTAGCGGGAGGGTCGTCTGAGCAGTACTTC. Protein sequence: CSASRLAGGSSEQYF.

The chain joins TRBV18 to TRBJ2-1, with TRBD2 identical over 11 bases. The germline CDR1 and CDR2 sequences are KGHSH and LQKENI. The CDR3 extends over 18 amino acids. J was trimmed by 6 bases and V by 2 bases; bases with no gene match: 12. As DNA, the CDR3 is TGTGCCAGCTCACCAGTGGGTCGTCGTCTAGCGGGAGGCAATGAGCAGTTCTTC. Protein product: CASSPVGRRLAGGNEQFF.

This clone has a handful of counts. Here the CDR3 reads CASSSRQPGNTIYF. The CDR3 DNA follows: TGCGCCAGCAGCTCCCGACAGCCTGGAAACACCATATATTTT. V and J are TRBV5-1 and TRBJ1-3; tentative D call: TRBD1 (5 bases). The CDR3 totals 14 residues. Germline loops: CDR1 SGHRS, CDR2 YFSETQ. The V end was cut by 3 bases, the J end by 2 bases, with 9 bases between.

This clone has just a few counts. The gene calls are TRBV6-4 and TRBJ2-1, with TRBD2 matching over 9 bases. With 2 bases clipped from V and 4 bases from J, the junction kept 3 bases outside the gene matches. Germline CDR1 and CDR2: MRHNA and SNTAGT. The CDR3 is 15 residues long. This CDR3 reads CASSDGAGGYNEQFF. CDR3 DNA: TGTGCCAGCAGTGACGGGGCGGGAGGGTACAATGAGCAGTTCTTC.

This clone was counted once. The rearrangement joins TRBV6-6 to TRBJ2-7; D is ambiguous. Trimming pared 0 bases from V and 6 bases from J, leaving 6 bases between. The germline V gene has CDR1 MNHNY and CDR2 SVGAGI (reference sequence). This CDR3 has 12 residues. As DNA, the CDR3 is TGTGCCAGCAGTTACTCTGACGTCGAGCAGTACTTC. Its translation is CASSYSDVEQYF.

The chain couples TRBV9 to TRBJ2-5; 10 bases align to TRBD1. This CDR3 has 15 residues. Germline CDR1 is SGDLS and CDR2 is YYNGEE. Unmatched junction bases numbered 7, after V lost 3 bases and J lost 5 bases. CDR3 nucleotides: TGTGCCAGCAGCGCAGGGACAGGGGCGGTGGAGACCCAGTACTTC. This translates into CASSAGTGAVETQYF.

This rearrangement joins TRBV21-1 to TRBJ2-4; no check of the table's D call, TRBD1, against the DNA was made. TRBV21-1 is deemed a pseudogene. The CDR3 is 14 residues long. The CDR3 nucleotides are TGTGCCAGCAGCCCTACAGGGGGCAGTGGCATTCAGTACTTC. As protein: CASSPTGGSGIQYF.

This clone came up once. This sequence joins TRBV11-2 and TRBJ2-1, with D possibly being TRBD1 (6 bases). V was trimmed by 1 base and J by 2 bases, leaving 9 bases between them. This CDR3 comprises 15 residues. The V gene's germline CDR1 is SGHAT and CDR2 FQNNGV. The CDR3, as DNA: TGTGCCAGCAGCTTAGGTCCAGGGGCCTACAATGAGCAGTTCTTC. Encoded protein: CASSLGPGAYNEQFF.

This clone was seen a single time. The chain links TRBV15 to TRBJ2-3, with D perhaps being TRBD1 or TRBD2 (5 bases each). Per the germline V gene, CDR1 is LNHNV and CDR2 is YYDKDF (reference sequence). V lost 8 bases and J 0 bases, leaving 15 bases between the germline ends. This CDR3 is built from 15 residues. The CDR3 region is CATEGDSSSTDTQYF. Written as DNA, the CDR3 is TGTGCCACCGAGGGTGACAGCTCAAGCACAGATACGCAGTATTTT.

The CDR3 coding sequence is TGTGCCAGCGGGCCCGGGGGCTACGAGCAGTACTTC. It translates to CASGPGGYEQYF. The chain combines TRBV28 with TRBJ2-7, with D maybe TRBD2 (6 bases). Trimming cost V 8 bases and J 3 bases, with 11 bases left between them. This CDR3 is built from 12 residues. Germline values: CDR1 MDHEN, CDR2 SYDVKM.